The rows below give T cell receptor beta chains drawn from one sample of a study of OX40 agonist ivuxolimab in advanced cancers. Sequencing used immunoSEQ multiplex PCR; TCRdb keeps in-frame clones, though not all of them. The sample shows approximately 82,000 clones, roughly 89% of them seen only once. The material sequenced was CD4+ or CD8+ T cells sorted from blood, taken in a trial of the OX40 agonist ivuxolimab. These TCRs come from an adult with an advanced solid tumor such as melanoma, head and neck, liver or kidney cancer. CDR3s include the opening cysteine and the closing phenylalanine or tryptophan. D genes are given only for firm matches. Not all rows give a size; the values are once, few, many and, for expanded clones, a class.

TRBV11-2	NA	TRBJ2-5	NA	CASRGAGETQYF	TGTGCCAGCCGGGGGGCGGGAGAGACCCAGTACTTC
TRBV9	NA	TRBJ2-7	NA	CASSALAQPAEKYF	TGTGCCAGCAGCGCCCTAGCCCAGCCCGCAGAGAAGTACTTC
TRBV10-3	NA	TRBJ2-7	NA	CAISEGPYEQYF	TGTGCCATCAGTGAAGGTCCCTACGAGCAGTACTTC
TRBV10-3	NA	TRBJ2-3	once	CAISEKGGGGTDTQYF	TGTGCCATCAGTGAGAAGGGCGGGGGCGGCACAGATACGCAGTATTTT
TRBV30	NA	TRBJ2-2	few	CAWTGVVNTGELFF	TGTGCCTGGACAGGGGTTGTAAACACCGGGGAGCTGTTTTTT
TRBV5-1	TRBD2	TRBJ2-1	NA	CASSLGWGTSGSKNEQFF	TGCGCCAGCAGCTTGGGCTGGGGGACTAGCGGGAGTAAAAATGAGCAGTTCTTC
TRBV18	TRBD2	TRBJ2-1	NA	CASSLTSGGPSSYNEQFF	TGTGCCAGCTCACTGACTAGCGGGGGACCATCCTCCTACAATGAGCAGTTCTTC
TRBV5-5	NA	TRBJ1-1	NA	CASSPTPDRRVTEAFF	TGTGCCAGCAGCCCCACCCCAGACAGGCGAGTGACTGAAGCTTTCTTT
TRBV5-4	TRBD1	TRBJ2-3	NA	CASSLGGTVPYTDTQYF	TGTGCCAGCAGCTTGGGGGGGACAGTCCCCTACACAGATACGCAGTATTTT
TRBV29-1	TRBD1	TRBJ1-2	NA	CSVEGLTGGYGYTF	TGCAGCGTTGAAGGTCTAACAGGGGGCTATGGCTACACCTTC
TRBV11-2	NA	TRBJ2-1	NA	CASSFLESYNEQFF	TGTGCCAGCAGCTTCCTAGAATCCTACAATGAGCAGTTCTTC
TRBV7-9	NA	TRBJ1-1	NA	CATHTYKETPSEAFF	TGTGCCACCCACACGTACAAAGAAACTCCATCGGAAGCTTTCTTT
TRBV5-1	NA	TRBJ2-7	NA	CASSLGRASNEQYF	TGCGCCAGCAGCTTAGGCAGGGCGAGCAACGAGCAGTACTTC
TRBV18	TRBD1	TRBJ1-5	NA	CASSPSDRGINQPQHF	TGTGCCAGCTCACCATCCGACAGGGGCATCAATCAGCCCCAGCATTTT
TRBV30	TRBD1	TRBJ1-2	NA	CAWNRQGAYGYTF	TGTGCCTGGAACAGACAGGGGGCCTATGGCTACACCTTC
TRBV6-5	NA	TRBJ1-5	NA	CASSLQRGGQPQHF	TGTGCCAGCAGCCTCCAACGGGGCGGACAGCCCCAGCATTTT
TRBV9	NA	TRBJ1-1	NA	CASSVAVTVAEAFF	TGTGCCAGCAGCGTAGCCGTGACGGTCGCTGAAGCTTTCTTT
TRBV7-2	TRBD1	TRBJ1-2	few	CASSTVGTDYGYTF	TGTGCCAGCAGCACCGTAGGGACAGACTATGGCTACACCTTC
TRBV27	NA	TRBJ2-6	NA	CASRSVDGGTNVLTF	TGTGCCAGCCGATCCGTTGATGGGGGTACCAACGTCCTGACTTTC
TRBV7-3	NA	TRBJ2-2	once	CASSLRSTGELFF	TGTGCCAGCAGCTTAAGGAGCACCGGGGAGCTGTTTTTT